This T cell receptor beta chain is drawn from a study of blood T cell repertoires in COVID-19. Study-wide background: The samples span acute and convalescent COVID-19 from the United States, Italy and Spain. The cDNA or gDNA used as material had been derived from T cells, B-cell-depleted T cells, or PBMCs.

The CDR3 runs to 16 residues. The germline gives CDR1 SGHAT, CDR2 FQNNGV. The V and J ends lost 3 bases and 4 bases, in that order; junction bases with no gene match: 8. Original data processing: Amplification from reference gene primers served as the basis for estimated nucleated cell counts. Sequencing was performed with immunoSEQ multiplex PCR; in TCRdb, only in-frame clones are kept and a portion is missing. V, J and clone size derive from that table, while D and trimming were established from the DNA sequence. The table has about 69,000 clones, approximately 79% seen once. The V call is TRBV11-2, the J call TRBJ2-2, with 7 nucleotides matching TRBD1. The receptor was derived from a human donor in a cohort sampled during active COVID-19. Sequencing was done on a sample of peripheral blood. The CDR3 region is CASSLAGQDLTGELFF. CDR3 bases: TGTGCCAGCAGCTTGGCCGGACAGGACCTCACCGGGGAGCTGTTTTTT.